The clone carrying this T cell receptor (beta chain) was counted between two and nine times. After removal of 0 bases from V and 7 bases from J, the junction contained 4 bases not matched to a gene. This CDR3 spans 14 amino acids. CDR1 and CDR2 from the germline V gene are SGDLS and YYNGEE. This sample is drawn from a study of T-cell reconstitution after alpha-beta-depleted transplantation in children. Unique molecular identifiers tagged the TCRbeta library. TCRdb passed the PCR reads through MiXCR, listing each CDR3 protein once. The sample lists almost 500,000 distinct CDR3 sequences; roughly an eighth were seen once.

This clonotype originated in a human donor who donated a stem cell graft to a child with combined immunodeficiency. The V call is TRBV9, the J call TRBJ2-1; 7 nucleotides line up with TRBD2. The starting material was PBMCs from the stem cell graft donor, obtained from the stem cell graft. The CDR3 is CASSVEIGGNEQFF. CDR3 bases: TGTGCCAGCAGCGTAGAGATCGGGGGGAATGAGCAGTTCTTC.